The 19 T cell receptor beta chains in this list originate from one sample, sequenced in a study of blood T cell repertoires in COVID-19. Clones were sequenced by immunoSEQ multiplex PCR, and TCRdb holds only the in-frame ones, with some missing. The sample carries 35,000 to 45,000 clones, roughly 70% recorded once. The sequencing sample was made of peripheral blood. These receptor sequences come from a man of 80 years or more with acute or convalescent COVID-19.

The V gene is TRBV18, the J gene TRBJ2-5, with TRBD1 matching over 10 bases. This CDR3 has 14 residues. Losses at the gene ends were 3 bases for V and 4 bases for J; bases not matched to a gene: 2. Germline CDR1 reads KGHSH; CDR2 reads LQKENI. The CDR3 nucleotides are TGTGCCAGCTCACCTGGGACAGGGGCAGAGACCCAGTACTTC. This codes for CASSPGTGAETQYF.

The chain couples TRBV7-2 to TRBJ2-5; possible D gene TRBD1, 6 bases. Trimming left V 4 bases short and J 0 bases short, with 12 bases between. This CDR3 spans 15 amino acids. Germline V gene sequence: CDR1 SGHTA, CDR2 FQGNSA. The CDR3 DNA sequence: TGTGCCAGCAGCTATTCCCAGGGGAACCAAGAGACCCAGTACTTC. This encodes CASSYSQGNQETQYF.

The rearrangement uses TRBV3-1 (or the pseudogene TRBV3-2) and TRBJ2-7; a weak D match, TRBD2 (6 bases). CDR1 is LGHDT and CDR2 is YNNKEL in the germline V gene (reference sequence). This CDR3 region has 11 residues. Trimming took 7 bases from V and 5 from J, leaving 9 bases between them. The CDR3 is CASTSSDEQYF. In DNA, the CDR3 is TGTGCCAGCACCTCTAGCGACGAGCAGTACTTC.

The rearrangement links TRBV18 to TRBJ1-2; no firm D call. The CDR3 sequence is 13 residues long. Germline loops: CDR1 KGHSH, CDR2 LQKENI. Trimming shortened V by 2 bases and J by 8 bases, and 12 bases separated the two germline ends. CDR3 DNA: TGTGCCAGCTCACCAAAAGACTTGGCGGGCTACACCTTC. Protein sequence: CASSPKDLAGYTF.

V gene TRBV5-4 combines with J gene TRBJ2-3, with TRBD2 matching over 8 bases. Germline CDR1 is SGHNT and CDR2 is YYREEE (reference sequence). This CDR3 comprises 14 residues. With 3 bases clipped from V and 0 bases from J, the junction kept 0 bases outside the gene matches. CDR3 coding DNA: TGTGCCAGCAGCTCTAGCGGGAGCACAGATACGCAGTATTTT. Its protein is CASSSSGSTDTQYF.

This clone occurred once. The V and J genes are TRBV7-9 and TRBJ1-3; D is uncertain. Trimming removed 5 bases from V and 2 bases from J, with 13 bases in between. Germline assignment: CDR1 SEHNR and CDR2 FQNEAQ (reference sequence). CDR3 length: 15 amino acids. The chain's CDR3 is CASSAVNSAGNTIYF. In DNA form, the CDR3 reads TGTGCCAGCAGCGCCGTTAACAGTGCTGGAAACACCATATATTTT.

CDR3 sequence (DNA): TGCGCCAGCAGCCAGACTAGCGGGAGTAGATACAATGAGCAGTTCTTC. It codes for CASSQTSGSRYNEQFF. This chain connects TRBV5-1 to TRBJ2-1, with 12 bases matching TRBD2. J was trimmed by 4 bases and V by 4 bases; bases with no gene match: 6. Germline CDR1 reads SGHRS; CDR2 reads YFSETQ. The CDR3 spans 16 residues.

The chain links TRBV7-2 to TRBJ1-5; 8 bases line up with TRBD1. V trimming: 9 bases; J trimming: 7 bases; junction bases outside the gene matches: 14. The germline V gene has CDR1 SGHTA and CDR2 FQGNSA. The CDR3 covers 15 residues. The CDR3 reads CASGVARGPGQPQHF. The DNA of the CDR3 is TGTGCCAGTGGGGTGGCCAGGGGGCCAGGACAGCCCCAGCATTTT.

The chain employs TRBV7-2 and TRBJ2-4; D unclear. The CDR3 spans 16 residues. The V gene's germline CDR1 is SGHTA and CDR2 FQGNSA. Between the trimmed V and J ends, which lost 2 bases and 0 bases, there was a span of 11 bases. CDR3 DNA sequence: TGTGCCAGCAGCTTATACAGTACGGCAGCCAAAAACATTCAGTACTTC. Protein sequence: CASSLYSTAAKNIQYF.

This rearrangement joins TRBV14 to TRBJ1-4, with 10 bases aligning to TRBD1. J was trimmed by 8 bases and V by 6 bases; bases with no gene match: 15. The V gene's germline CDR1 is SGHDN and CDR2 FVKESK. CDR3 length equals 17 residues. CDR3 nucleotide sequence: TGTGCCAGCAGGGGCGATAGAGACAGGGGGCGCGGGGAAAAACTGTTTTTT. This encodes CASRGDRDRGRGEKLFF.

The chain links TRBV7-2 to TRBJ2-3; 11 bases are shared with TRBD2. V lost 0 bases to trimming and J lost 2 bases; unmatched junction nucleotides: 7. The CDR3 spans 18 residues. Per germline, CDR1 SGHTA and CDR2 FQGNSA. In nucleotides, the CDR3 is TGTGCCAGCAGCTTAGCGAGGTTTAGCGGGAGGGCCACAGATACGCAGTATTTT. It is translated as CASSLARFSGRATDTQYF.

This rearrangement joins TRBV5-1 to TRBJ1-1, with D perhaps TRBD1 (5 bases). Trimming stripped 0 bases from V and 4 bases from J, with 16 bases between. This CDR3 has 16 amino acids. CDR1 is SGHRS and CDR2 is YFSETQ in the germline V gene. This CDR3 is CASSLDGPVGGTEAFF. CDR3 coding DNA: TGCGCCAGCAGCTTGGATGGCCCAGTGGGGGGCACTGAAGCTTTCTTT.

In regard to this clone: One end of the junction is discordant with germline, which a read error may explain. This chain joins TRBV5-1 and TRBJ1-2; no clear D gene. Germline V gene data show CDR1 as SGHRS and CDR2 as YFSETQ. This CDR3 comprises 13 residues. The CDR3 nucleotides are TGCGCCAGCAGCTCCACAAATAACCATGGCTACACCTTC. It translates to CASSSTNNHGYTF.

This chain uses TRBV5-4 with TRBJ2-7, with D hard to call. The V end lost 0 bases, the J end lost 10 bases, and 8 bases lay between the germline ends. CDR1 and CDR2 from the germline V gene are SGHNT and YYREEE (reference sequence). The CDR3 length is 11 residues. The CDR3 loop is CASSLASIQYF. In DNA, the CDR3 is TGTGCCAGCAGCTTGGCCAGTATACAGTACTTC. Looking up the rest from reference TRBV5-4 and TRBJ2-7 gives the full variable domain: ETGVTQSPTHLIKTRGQQVTLRCSSQSGHNTVSWYQQALGQGPQFIFQYYREEENGRGNFPPRFSGLQFPNYSSELNVNALELDDSALYLCASSLASIQYFGPGTRLTVT.

The chain couples TRBV5-1 to TRBJ1-4, with a weak D call TRBD1 (5 bases). Germline CDR1 is SGHRS and CDR2 is YFSETQ. The CDR3 length is 16 residues. Trimming took off 0 bases at V and 5 bases at J, with 14 bases between the two ends. The CDR3 is CASSLGTTVGNEKLFF. In nucleotides, the CDR3 is TGCGCCAGCAGCTTGGGGACGACAGTGGGAAATGAAAAACTGTTTTTT.

This clone was seen only a few times. J is TRBJ2-4 and V is TRBV15; 8 nucleotides align to TRBD2. Germline assignment: CDR1 LNHNV and CDR2 YYDKDF (reference sequence). CDR3 length equals 15 residues. With V trimmed by 4 bases and J by 3 bases, 5 bases remained unmatched. The CDR3 sequence is CATSKAGDIKNIQYF. For the CDR3, the DNA is TGTGCCACCAGCAAAGCGGGAGATATCAAAAACATTCAGTACTTC.

The chain links TRBV5-6 to TRBJ1-5, with D possibly matching TRBD1 (6 bases). Trimming stripped 0 bases from V and 7 bases from J, with 14 bases between. The CDR3 sequence is 15 residues long. Germline V lookup: CDR1 SGHDT, CDR2 YYEEEE. The CDR3 DNA reads as TGTGCCAGCAGCTTGGGAGGCAGGGGCTACCAGCCCCAGCATTTT. Translation: CASSLGGRGYQPQHF.

The gene calls are TRBV24-1 and TRBJ2-1, with D possibly matching TRBD2 (6 bases). Trimming cost V 3 bases and J 6 bases, with 11 bases left between them. The CDR3 consists of 14 residues. CDR1 is KGHDR, CDR2 SFDVKD, per germline. The CDR3 nucleotides are TGTGCCACCAGTGATCCCCTCGGGAGCAATGAGCAGTTCTTC. Protein product: CATSDPLGSNEQFF.

The V and J genes are TRBV5-1 and TRBJ2-5, with 8 bases matching TRBD1. This CDR3 spans 14 amino acids. Germline loops: CDR1 SGHRS, CDR2 YFSETQ. V shed 0 bases and J 7 bases; nucleotides not matched to a gene: 5. The CDR3 is CASSLGQGKVTQYF. CDR3 DNA: TGCGCCAGCAGCTTGGGACAGGGGAAGGTGACCCAGTACTTC.